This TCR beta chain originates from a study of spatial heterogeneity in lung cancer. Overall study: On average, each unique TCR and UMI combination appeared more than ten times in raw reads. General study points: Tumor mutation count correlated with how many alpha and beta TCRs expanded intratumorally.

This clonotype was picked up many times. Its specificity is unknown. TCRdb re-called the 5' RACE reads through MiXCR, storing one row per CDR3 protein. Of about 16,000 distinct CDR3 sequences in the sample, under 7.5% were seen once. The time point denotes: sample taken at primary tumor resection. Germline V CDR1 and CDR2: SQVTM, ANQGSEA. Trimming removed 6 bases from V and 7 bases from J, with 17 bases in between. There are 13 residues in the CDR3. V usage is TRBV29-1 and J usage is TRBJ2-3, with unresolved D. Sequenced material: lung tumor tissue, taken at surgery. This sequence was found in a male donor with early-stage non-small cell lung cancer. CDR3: CSVVPTGPNTQYF. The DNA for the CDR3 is TGCAGCGTCGTACCGACTGGGCCTAATACGCAGTATTTT.